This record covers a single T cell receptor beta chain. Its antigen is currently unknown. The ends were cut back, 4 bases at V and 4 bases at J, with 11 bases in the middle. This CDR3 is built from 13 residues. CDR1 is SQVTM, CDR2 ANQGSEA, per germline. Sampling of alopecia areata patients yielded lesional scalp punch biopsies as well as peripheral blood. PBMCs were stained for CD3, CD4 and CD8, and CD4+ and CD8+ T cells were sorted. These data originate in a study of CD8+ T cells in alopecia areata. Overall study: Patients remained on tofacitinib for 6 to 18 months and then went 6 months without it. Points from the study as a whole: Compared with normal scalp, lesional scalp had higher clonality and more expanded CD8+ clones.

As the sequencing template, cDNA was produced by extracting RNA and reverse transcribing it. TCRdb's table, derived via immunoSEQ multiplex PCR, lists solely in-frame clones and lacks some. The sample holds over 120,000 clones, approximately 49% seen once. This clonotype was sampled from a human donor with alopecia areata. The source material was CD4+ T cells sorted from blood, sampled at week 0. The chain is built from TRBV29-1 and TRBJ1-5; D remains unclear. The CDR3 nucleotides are TGCAGCGTTGTGTTGGGAAATAATCAGCCCCAGCATTTT. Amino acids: CSVVLGNNQPQHF.